This section outlines one TCR beta chain sequence together with its context. This record comes from a study of control samples from healthy donors and cancer patients. This CDR3 region has 14 residues. V shed 7 bases and J 3 bases; nucleotides not matched to a gene: 5. Germline V gene lookup returns CDR1 LNHDA and CDR2 SQIVND (reference sequence). Profiled with immunoSEQ multiplex PCR; TCRdb holds only in-frame clones, not every one. The sample records 150,000 or so clones, 92% being singletons. The gene calls are TRBV19 and TRBJ1-1; TRBD1 matches at 10 bases. This receptor was taken from a man between 18 and 29 years old in good health. Sequenced material: blood. The CDR3 bases are TGTGCCAGTAAACAGACAGGGGGCCACACTGAAGCTTTCTTT. It yields the protein CASKQTGGHTEAFF.